These 23 T cell receptor beta chains were all obtained from the same sample, sequenced in a study of T cells in Graves' hyperthyroidism and ophthalmopathy. There were TCR beta CDR3 regions amplified from RNA transcripts. First-round RT-PCR with HTBI primers amplified the TCR CDR3 region. TCRdb re-analysed the multiplex PCR reads in MiXCR, keeping a single row per CDR3 protein. The data hold some 570,000 distinct CDR3 sequences, with approximately 15% observed a single time. The specimen sequenced was blood. These receptors came from a young woman with Graves' ophthalmopathy.

This clonotype was found many times. V and J are TRBV2 and TRBJ2-7; D is possibly TRBD2 (5 bases). Deletions cut 8 bases from V and 3 bases from J, with 11 bases between. This CDR3 has 12 amino acids. Germline CDR1 is SNHLY and CDR2 is FYNNEI. The CDR3 sequence: CASCLASYEQYF. CDR3 nucleotides: TGTGCCAGCTGCCTAGCTAGCTACGAGCAGTACTTC.

This clonotype was found many times. The chain has TRBV28 and TRBJ2-7; possibly TRBD1 for D (6 bases). Germline V gene data show CDR1 as MDHEN and CDR2 as SYDVKM. The CDR3 runs to 14 residues. Trimming removed 5 bases from V and 0 bases from J, with 11 bases in between. CDR3 nucleotide sequence: TGTGCCAGCAGTGAGACAGGCTCCTCCTACGAGCAGTACTTC. Protein: CASSETGSSYEQYF.

The CDR3 is CASSGRQGIAGTDTQYF. CDR3 bases: TGTGCCAGCAGTGGGAGACAGGGGATAGCGGGAACAGATACGCAGTATTTT. The gene calls are TRBV6-1 and TRBJ2-3; the D gene could be TRBD1 or TRBD2 (8 bases each). The V and J ends lost 4 bases and 3 bases respectively, with 20 bases between them. CDR1 and CDR2 (germline): MNHNS, SASEGT. The CDR3 consists of 17 residues.

In its sample, this clonotype was seen many times. V usage is TRBV27 and J usage is TRBJ2-7, with 7 bases fitting TRBD1. Germline CDR1 is MNHEY and CDR2 is SMNVEV (reference sequence). V gave up 3 bases and J gave up 4 bases; unmatched junction bases: 6. The CDR3 has 14 amino acids. The CDR3 loop is CASSFRRQGYEQYF. For the CDR3, the DNA is TGTGCCAGCAGTTTTCGGCGACAGGGTTACGAGCAGTACTTC.

This clonotype was seen many times. V usage is TRBV24-1 and J usage is TRBJ2-1; no clear D. Trimming shortened V by 3 bases and J by 5 bases, and 4 bases separated the two germline ends. Looked up from germline, CDR1 is KGHDR and CDR2 is SFDVKD. This CDR3 contains 12 residues. DNA for the CDR3: TGTGCCACCAGTGATAGGAACAATGAGCAGTTCTTC. Encoded protein: CATSDRNNEQFF.

This clonotype was recorded a few times. The J gene is TRBJ2-4, the V gene TRBV20-1; perhaps TRBD1 as D (6 bases). CDR3 size: 16 residues. CDR1 DFQATT and CDR2 SNEGSKA come from the germline V gene (reference sequence). Trimming left V 0 bases short and J 3 bases short, with 15 bases between. For the CDR3, the DNA is TGCAGTGCTAGAGATCGAGCGCGGACAGACAAAAACATTCAGTACTTC. Amino acids: CSARDRARTDKNIQYF.

This clonotype came up many times. This chain connects TRBV6-1 to TRBJ2-7; 11 positions agree with TRBD2. V gave up 8 bases and J gave up 5 bases; unmatched junction bases: 8. Per germline, CDR1 MNHNS and CDR2 SASEGT. The CDR3 is made up of 14 amino acids. The CDR3 nucleotides read TGTGCCAGCCGCATAGCGGGAGGGTTTGACGAGCAGTACTTC. It specifies CASRIAGGFDEQYF.

This clonotype was observed a handful of times. Since a much larger clone is just one base distant, this may be a read error. The chain has TRBV3-1 and TRBJ2-5; 14 bases align to TRBD2. The germline V gene has CDR1 LGHDT and CDR2 YNNKEL (reference sequence). V shed 8 bases, J shed 1 base, and the junction held 6 bases outside the gene matches. This CDR3 region has 16 residues. CDR3 DNA: TGTGCCAGCCGGACTAGCGGGAGGCCTATCCAAGAGACCCAGTACTTC. This sequence encodes CASRTSGRPIQETQYF.

The table lists this clonotype with many counts. The J gene is TRBJ2-3, the V gene TRBV11-1; no reliable D call. This CDR3 is 15 amino acids long. The V gene lost 2 bases and the J gene lost 0 bases, with 9 bases spanning the gap. Germline-derived CDR1 and CDR2 are SGHAT and FQDESV (reference sequence). CDR3 sequence reads: CASSLQQPSTDTQYF. DNA for the CDR3: TGTGCCAGCAGCTTACAGCAGCCTAGCACAGATACGCAGTATTTT.

This clonotype was observed a handful of times. Being one base from a much bigger clone, this may be a read error. V usage is TRBV18 and J usage is TRBJ1-1; D is ambiguous. The germline V gene encodes CDR1 KGHSH and CDR2 LQKENI. With 6 bases removed from V and 4 bases from J, the gap between germline ends came to 12 bases. The CDR3 sequence is 13 residues long. CDR3 coding DNA: TGTGCCAGCTCGCCAGGCTCGAGCACTGAAGCTTTCTTT. It codes for CASSPGSSTEAFF.

The chain carries TRBV13 and TRBJ2-1, with 14 bases aligning to TRBD2. The CDR3 contains 16 residues. The junction had 7 bases not matched to a gene; V was cut back by 5 bases and J by 7 bases. Germline loops: CDR1 PRHDT, CDR2 FYEKMQ (reference sequence). The CDR3 DNA sequence: TGTGCCAGCAGCACCGGGACTAGCGGGAGTTTAAATGAGCAGTTCTTC. It translates to CASSTGTSGSLNEQFF.

This clonotype was seen a handful of times. Here the CDR3 DNA reads TGCAGCGTTGAAGATGACAAGCGGGAGAACTACGAGCAGTACTTC. This codes for CSVEDDKRENYEQYF. The rearrangement joins TRBV29-1 to TRBJ2-7; 8 bases line up with TRBD2. Germline V gene sequence: CDR1 SQVTM, CDR2 ANQGSEA. The CDR3 consists of 15 residues. Trimming took 0 bases from V and 3 from J; bases not matched to a gene: 7.

The V and J genes are TRBV4-1 and TRBJ2-4, with D possibly TRBD2 on 6 matching bases. The germline CDR1 and CDR2 sequences are MGHRA and YSYEKL. CDR3 length equals 16 residues. Between the trimmed V and J ends, which lost 0 bases and 0 bases, there was a span of 9 bases. CDR3 DNA sequence: TGCGCCAGCAGCCAAGAGGGAGGATTAGCCAAAAACATTCAGTACTTC. Its translation is CASSQEGGLAKNIQYF.

This clonotype was observed many times. The chain joins TRBV20-1 to TRBJ1-2; weak D call: TRBD1 (6 bases). This CDR3 region has 13 residues. Trimming stripped 3 bases from V and 5 bases from J, with 13 bases between. CDR1 and CDR2 from the germline V gene are DFQATT and SNEGSKA (reference sequence). The CDR3 here is CSASDDRTYGYTF. CDR3 DNA: TGCAGTGCTAGTGATGACAGGACTTATGGCTACACCTTC.

This clonotype was counted ten times or more. This chain connects TRBV7-2 to TRBJ2-3; the D is unclear. This CDR3 has 15 residues. Trimming stripped 1 base from V and 1 base from J, with 9 bases between. Per germline, CDR1 SGHTA and CDR2 FQGNSA. The CDR3 is CASSLGPAGTDTQYF. CDR3 coding DNA: TGTGCCAGCAGCTTAGGTCCGGCTGGCACAGATACGCAGTATTTT.

This clonotype was observed a handful of times. CDR3 coding DNA: TGCGCCAGCAGCGATTACAAGGGGGGGAGGTCCCGTCAGTTCTTC. Translated, it gives CASSDYKGGRSRQFF. The chain links TRBV4-1 to TRBJ2-1, with a possible D match to TRBD2 (7 bases). V shed 5 bases and J shed 13 bases, with 24 bases lying between them. The CDR3 totals 15 residues. CDR1 and CDR2 from the germline V gene are MGHRA and YSYEKL.

With regard to this clonotype: The germline gene is not matched at one end of the junction; a read error may be the cause. J is TRBJ1-5 and V is TRBV19; D might be TRBD1 (5 bases). Germline values: CDR1 LNHDA, CDR2 SQIVND (reference sequence). This CDR3 region has 16 residues. In DNA form, the CDR3 reads TGTGCCAGTAGTCGTAAGACAGTAGTGGTAAATCGGCCCCAGCATTTT. Translated, it gives CASSRKTVVVNRPQHF.

This clonotype has more than one count but fewer than ten. In nucleotides, the CDR3 is TGCAGTGCTCGATCTAGCGGGACTATCTACGAGCAGTACTTC. Translated, it gives CSARSSGTIYEQYF. The rearrangement uses TRBV20-1 and TRBJ2-7; 9 bases align to TRBD2. Germline V gene lookup returns CDR1 DFQATT and CDR2 SNEGSKA (reference sequence). After removal of 5 bases from V and 3 bases from J, the junction contained 8 bases not matched to a gene. The CDR3 has 14 amino acids.

This clonotype occurred many times. The chain combines TRBV20-1 with TRBJ2-1, with D possibly matching TRBD2 (6 bases). Trimming took off 1 base at V and 9 bases at J, with 16 bases between the two ends. CDR1 DFQATT and CDR2 SNEGSKA come from the germline V gene (reference sequence). CDR3 length: 14 amino acids. The CDR3 DNA sequence: TGCAGTGCTAGAGTCCTAGCGTTAGACGGTGAGCAGTTCTTC. Its protein is CSARVLALDGEQFF.

This clonotype was observed many times. The chain combines TRBV11-3 with TRBJ2-2, with 7 bases identical to TRBD1. The length of the CDR3 is 15 residues. The V gene's germline CDR1 is SGHNT and CDR2 YENEEA. V lost 5 bases and J lost 3; bases outside the gene matches: 6. Written as DNA, the CDR3 is TGTGCCAGCAGCGCCCGTGGGACAGACACCGGGGAGCTGTTTTTT. Protein sequence: CASSARGTDTGELFF.

Comment on this clonotype: A much larger clonotype is one base distant, so this may be a read error. This chain connects TRBV6-9 to TRBJ1-5, with D tentatively TRBD1 (5 bases). The CDR3 is 14 amino acids. From germline, CDR1 is MNHGY and CDR2 SVAAGI. Trimming cost V 7 bases and J 3 bases, with 13 bases left between them. CDR3 sequence reads: CASILNRFNQPQHF. The CDR3 DNA reads as TGTGCCAGCATTTTGAACAGGTTCAATCAGCCCCAGCATTTT.

This clonotype came up a few times. V is TRBV6-1 and J is TRBJ1-6; D gene ambiguous. The CDR3 totals 13 residues. Germline V gives CDR1 MNHNS, CDR2 SASEGT. Between the trimmed V and J ends, which lost 6 bases and 10 bases, there was a span of 13 bases. CDR3 amino acids: CASRHREGSPLHF. As DNA, the CDR3 is TGTGCCAGCAGACATAGGGAGGGATCACCCCTCCACTTT.

This clonotype was seen many times. The gene calls are TRBV27 and TRBJ2-1; 9 bases fit TRBD1. Germline V lookup: CDR1 MNHEY, CDR2 SMNVEV (reference sequence). With 0 bases clipped from V and 1 base from J, the junction kept 4 bases outside the gene matches. The CDR3 consists of 17 residues. The CDR3 region is CASSLSLTGGSYNEQFF. Here the CDR3 DNA reads TGTGCCAGCAGTTTATCGCTGACAGGGGGGTCCTACAATGAGCAGTTCTTC.